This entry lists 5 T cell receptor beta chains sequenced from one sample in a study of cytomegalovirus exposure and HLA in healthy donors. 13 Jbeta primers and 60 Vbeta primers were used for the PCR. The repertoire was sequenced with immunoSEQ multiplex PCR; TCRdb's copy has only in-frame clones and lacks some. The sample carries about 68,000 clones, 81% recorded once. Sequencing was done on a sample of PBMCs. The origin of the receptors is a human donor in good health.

The CDR3 DNA is TGTGCCAGCAGTAGACAGGGGGGCGATGAAAAACTGTTTTTT. Protein product: CASSRQGGDEKLFF. The rearrangement uses TRBV7-2 and TRBJ1-4; 9 nucleotides agree with TRBD1. Trimming took 6 bases from V and 6 from J; bases not matched to a gene: 5. CDR3 length: 14 amino acids. Germline assignment: CDR1 SGHTA and CDR2 FQGNSA.

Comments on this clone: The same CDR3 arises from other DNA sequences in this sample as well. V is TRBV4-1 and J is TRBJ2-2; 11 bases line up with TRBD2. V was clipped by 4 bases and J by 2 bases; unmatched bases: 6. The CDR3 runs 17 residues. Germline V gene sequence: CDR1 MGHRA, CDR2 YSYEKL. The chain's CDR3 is CASSPTGTSGNTGELFF. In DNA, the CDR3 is TGCGCCAGCAGCCCTACGGGGACTAGCGGAAACACCGGGGAGCTGTTTTTT.

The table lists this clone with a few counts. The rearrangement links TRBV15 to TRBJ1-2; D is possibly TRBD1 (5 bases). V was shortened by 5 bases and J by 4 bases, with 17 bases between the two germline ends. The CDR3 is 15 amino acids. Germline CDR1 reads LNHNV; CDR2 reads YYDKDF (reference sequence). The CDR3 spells CATSGNRQPAYGYTF. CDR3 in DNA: TGTGCCACCAGCGGAAACCGACAGCCAGCCTATGGCTACACCTTC.

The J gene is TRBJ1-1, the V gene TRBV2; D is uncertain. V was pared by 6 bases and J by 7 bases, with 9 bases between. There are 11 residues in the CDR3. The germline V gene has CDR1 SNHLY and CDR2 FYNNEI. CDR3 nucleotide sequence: TGTGCCAGCAGCCAGGAGGGTGAAGCTTTCTTT. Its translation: CASSQEGEAFF.

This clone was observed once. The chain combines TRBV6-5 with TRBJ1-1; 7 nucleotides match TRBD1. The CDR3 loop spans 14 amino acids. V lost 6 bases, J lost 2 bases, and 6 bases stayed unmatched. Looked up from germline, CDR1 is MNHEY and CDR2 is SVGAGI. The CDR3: CASRTGTANTEAFF. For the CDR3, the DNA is TGTGCCAGCAGAACCGGGACAGCTAACACTGAAGCTTTCTTT.